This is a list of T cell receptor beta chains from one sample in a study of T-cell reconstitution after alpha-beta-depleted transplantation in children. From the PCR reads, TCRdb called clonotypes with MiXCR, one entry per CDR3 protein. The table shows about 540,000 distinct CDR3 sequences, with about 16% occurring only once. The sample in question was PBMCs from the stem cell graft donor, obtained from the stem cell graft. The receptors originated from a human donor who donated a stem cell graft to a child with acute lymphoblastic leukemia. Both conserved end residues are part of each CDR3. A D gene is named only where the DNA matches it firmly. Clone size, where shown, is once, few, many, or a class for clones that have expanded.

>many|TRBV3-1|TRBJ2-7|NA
CASSHLRGNEQYF
TGTGCCAGCAGCCACCTAAGGGGGAACGAGCAGTACTTC
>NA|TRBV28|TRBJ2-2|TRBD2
CAIRRGGSNTGELFF
TGTGCCATAAGGAGGGGAGGGTCGAACACCGGGGAGCTGTTTTTT
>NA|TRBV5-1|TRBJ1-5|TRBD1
CASSNGQGKQPQHF
TGCGCCAGCAGCAACGGACAGGGAAAGCAGCCCCAGCATTTT
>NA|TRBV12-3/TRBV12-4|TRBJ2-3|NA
CASSPGRGGGTDTQYF
TGTGCCAGCAGTCCTGGGCGGGGAGGTGGCACAGATACGCAGTATTTT
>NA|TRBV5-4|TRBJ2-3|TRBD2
CASSPNTGTREF
TGTGCCAGCAGTCCGAATACCGGGACTAGGGAATTT
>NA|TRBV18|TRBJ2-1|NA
CASSPRAASSYNEQFF
TGTGCCAGCTCACCGAGGGCGGCGAGCTCCTACAATGAGCAGTTCTTC
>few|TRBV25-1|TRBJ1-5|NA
CASSDFRSGLNQPQHF
TGTGCCAGCAGTGATTTCCGATCAGGGTTAAATCAGCCCCAGCATTTT
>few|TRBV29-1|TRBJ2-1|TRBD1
CSVEAGTDYNEQFF
TGCAGCGTTGAAGCAGGGACAGATTACAATGAGCAGTTCTTC
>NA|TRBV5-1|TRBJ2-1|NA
CASSGPELSRYNEQFF
TGCGCCAGCAGTGGTCCAGAGTTGTCTAGGTACAATGAGCAGTTCTTC
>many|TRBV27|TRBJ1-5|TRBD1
CASRRGDRGQPQHF
TGTGCCAGCCGACGTGGAGACAGGGGACAGCCCCAGCATTTT
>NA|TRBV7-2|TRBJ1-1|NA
CASSLLDNTEAFF
TGTGCCAGCAGCTTACTGGATAACACTGAAGCTTTCTTT
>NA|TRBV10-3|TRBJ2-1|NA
CAISETSPNNEQFF
TGTGCCATCAGTGAAACTTCTCCTAACAATGAGCAGTTCTTC
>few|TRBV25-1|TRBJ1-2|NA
CASSPLAGGYGYTF
TGTGCCAGCAGTCCTCTCGCCGGGGGCTATGGCTACACCTTC
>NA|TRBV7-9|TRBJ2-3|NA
CASSLKLAQEDTQYF
TGTGCCAGCAGCTTAAAACTAGCACAGGAGGATACGCAGTATTTT
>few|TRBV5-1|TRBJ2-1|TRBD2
CASSGLAGGHNEQFF
TGCGCCAGCAGCGGACTAGCGGGAGGTCACAATGAGCAGTTCTTC
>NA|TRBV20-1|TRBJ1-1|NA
CSAPYAMYGNTEAFF
TGCAGTGCCCCATATGCCATGTACGGGAACACTGAAGCTTTCTTT
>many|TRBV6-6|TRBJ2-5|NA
CASSPDWQETQYF
TGTGCCAGCAGTCCGGACTGGCAAGAGACCCAGTACTTC
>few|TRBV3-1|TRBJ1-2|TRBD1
CASSHSGQVVGGYTF
TGTGCCAGCAGCCACTCGGGACAGGTCGTTGGTGGCTACACCTTC
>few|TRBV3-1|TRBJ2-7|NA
CASSQDVVGGRPSGYEQYF
TGTGCCAGCAGCCAAGATGTCGTGGGTGGGCGGCCCTCGGGATACGAGCAGTACTTC
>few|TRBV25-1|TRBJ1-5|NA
CASSGRVSNQPQHF
TGTGCCAGCAGTGGCAGGGTTAGCAATCAGCCCCAGCATTTT
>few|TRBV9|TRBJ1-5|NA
CASSAQGNSNQPQHF
TGTGCCAGCAGCGCCCAGGGTAATAGCAATCAGCCCCAGCATTTT
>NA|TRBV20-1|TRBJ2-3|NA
CSARVAGTDTQYF
TGCAGTGCTAGAGTAGCGGGCACAGATACGCAGTATTTT
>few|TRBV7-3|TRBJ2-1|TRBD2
CASSLISGGPRIDINEQFF
TGTGCCAGCAGCTTAATTTCGGGAGGGCCTAGGATCGACATCAATGAGCAGTTCTTC
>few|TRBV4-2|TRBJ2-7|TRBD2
CASSPSTSGEAYEQYF
TGTGCCAGCAGCCCCTCGACTAGCGGGGAGGCCTACGAGCAGTACTTC
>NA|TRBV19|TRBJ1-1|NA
CASSMEGMTEAFF
TGTGCCAGTAGTATGGAGGGGATGACTGAAGCTTTCTTT
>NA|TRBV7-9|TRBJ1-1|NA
CASSFEINTEAFF
TGTGCCAGCAGCTTCGAGATAAACACTGAAGCTTTCTTT
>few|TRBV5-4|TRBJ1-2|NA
CASSLESQDYGYTF
TGTGCCAGCAGCTTAGAATCACAGGACTATGGCTACACCTTC
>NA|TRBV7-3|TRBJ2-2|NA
CASRVSANTGELFF
TGTGCCAGCAGGGTTTCAGCGAACACCGGGGAGCTGTTTTTT
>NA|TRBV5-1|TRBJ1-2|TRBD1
CASSRGTGDDYGYTF
TGCGCCAGCAGCAGAGGGACAGGGGACGACTATGGCTACACCTTC
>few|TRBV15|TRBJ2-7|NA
CATSRALASEQYF
TGTGCCACCAGCAGAGCGCTAGCGTCCGAGCAGTACTTC
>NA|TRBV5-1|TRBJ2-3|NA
CASSPGAPGNTQYF
TGCGCCAGCAGCCCTGGAGCTCCAGGGAATACGCAGTATTTT
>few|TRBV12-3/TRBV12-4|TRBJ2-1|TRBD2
CASSFVGGNDNEQFF
TGTGCCAGCAGTTTTGTGGGGGGGAATGACAATGAGCAGTTCTTC
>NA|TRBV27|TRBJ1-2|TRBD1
CASSPRGRNYGYTF
TGTGCCAGCAGTCCGAGGGGGCGTAACTATGGCTACACCTTC
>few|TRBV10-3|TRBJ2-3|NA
CAIRLGDSSTDTQYF
TGTGCCATCAGACTAGGGGATTCCAGCACAGATACGCAGTATTTT
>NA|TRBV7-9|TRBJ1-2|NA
CASSLVGEARFYGYTF
TGTGCCAGCAGCTTAGTTGGGGAGGCGAGATTCTATGGCTACACCTTC
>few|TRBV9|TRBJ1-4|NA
CASSVGGGLTNEKLFF
TGTGCCAGCAGCGTCGGGGGGGGCCTCACTAATGAAAAACTGTTTTTT
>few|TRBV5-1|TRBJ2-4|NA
CASSLDFFLAKNIQYF
TGCGCCAGCAGCTTGGATTTTTTCCTAGCCAAAAACATTCAGTACTTC
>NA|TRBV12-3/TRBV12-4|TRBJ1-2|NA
CASSPGPNYGYTF
TGTGCCAGCAGCCCGGGGCCTAACTATGGCTACACCTTC
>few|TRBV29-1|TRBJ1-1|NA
CSVEPDRRTSFF
TGCAGCGTTGAGCCTGACCGCAGGACGTCTTTCTTT
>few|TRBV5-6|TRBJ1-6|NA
CASRGLDKSNSPLHF
TGTGCCAGCAGGGGCTTGGACAAATCTAATTCACCCCTCCACTTT
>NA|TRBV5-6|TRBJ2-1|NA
CASRPSLTQVAFLDEQFF
TGTGCCAGCAGGCCCAGCTTGACCCAGGTGGCGTTTTTAGATGAGCAGTTCTTC
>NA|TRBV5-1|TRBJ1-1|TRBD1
CASSPDRGGLTEAFF
TGCGCCAGCAGCCCGGACAGGGGAGGATTAACTGAAGCTTTCTTT
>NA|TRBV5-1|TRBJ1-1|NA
CASSLVPPEAFF
TGCGCCAGCAGCTTGGTCCCTCCTGAAGCTTTCTTT
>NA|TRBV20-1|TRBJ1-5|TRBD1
CSGQGDSNQPQHF
TGCAGTGGACAGGGGGATAGCAATCAGCCCCAGCATTTT
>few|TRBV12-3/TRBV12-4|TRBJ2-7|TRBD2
CASSLASGLPVEQYF
TGTGCCAGCAGTTTAGCTAGCGGGCTCCCCGTCGAGCAGTACTTC